This TCR beta chain originates from a study of blood T cell repertoires in COVID-19. Overall study context: Recovery meant two consecutive negative NP/OP PCR tests, professional clearance, or resolved symptoms. The United States, Italy and Spain supplied acute and convalescent COVID-19 samples.

Participants were aged about 18 to 89 years from approximately 25 US areas. Germline V gene sequence: CDR1 SGHDT, CDR2 YYEEEE. Trimming pared 0 bases from V and 2 bases from J, leaving 12 bases between. The CDR3 loop spans 15 amino acids. Profiling relied on immunoSEQ multiplex PCR, and the TCRdb table lists in-frame clones only, not all of them. The sample consists of 200,000 to 250,000 clones, roughly nine tenths of them appearing once. The J gene is TRBJ2-7, the V gene TRBV5-6; perhaps TRBD1 as D (6 bases). The sequenced sample was PBMCs or T cells enriched from blood (not recorded which). This sequence was found in a woman between 50 and 59 years old in a cohort exposed to, infected with or recovered from COVID-19 (not recorded which). This CDR3 is CASSLGGRGPYEQYF. Here the CDR3 DNA reads TGTGCCAGCAGCTTGGGGGGCAGGGGTCCCTACGAGCAGTACTTC.